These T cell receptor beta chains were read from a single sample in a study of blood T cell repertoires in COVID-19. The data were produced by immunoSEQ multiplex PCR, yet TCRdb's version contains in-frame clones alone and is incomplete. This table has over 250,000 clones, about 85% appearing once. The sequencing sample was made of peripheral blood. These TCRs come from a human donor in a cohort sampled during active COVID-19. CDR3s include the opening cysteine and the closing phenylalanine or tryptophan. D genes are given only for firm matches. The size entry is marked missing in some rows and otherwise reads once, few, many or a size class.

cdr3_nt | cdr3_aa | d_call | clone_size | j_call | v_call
TGCGCCAGCAGCGACCCGGGACAGCTCTACGAGCAGTACTTC | CASSDPGQLYEQYF | TRBD1 | once | TRBJ2-7 | TRBV5-1
TGTGCCAGCAGCCCGCGGGGGACGAACACTGAAGCTTTCTTT | CASSPRGTNTEAFF | NA | NA | TRBJ1-1 | TRBV11-3
TGTGCCAGCATGCGGTCACCTAGCGGGAGGGGCACCGGGGAGCTGTTTTTT | CASMRSPSGRGTGELFF | TRBD2 | NA | TRBJ2-2 | TRBV2
TGTGCCAGCAGCGTCCAGGGGGCATCTGGAGGTGCCGATACGCAGTATTTT | CASSVQGASGGADTQYF | TRBD1 | NA | TRBJ2-3 | TRBV9
TGTGCCAGCAGCTTAGCAGCGCGGCGGAGCTCCTATAATTCACCCCTCCACTTT | CASSLAARRSSYNSPLHF | NA | NA | TRBJ1-6 | TRBV7-2
TGTGCCAGCAGCCAGAACAGGGAAGTAGATACGCAGTATTTT | CASSQNREVDTQYF | NA | NA | TRBJ2-3 | TRBV4-2
TGCGCCAGCAGCCCCCAAGCTCAGACAGGGAACTATGGCTACACCTTC | CASSPQAQTGNYGYTF | TRBD1 | NA | TRBJ1-2 | TRBV5-1
TGTGCCAGCAGTTACGGCGAGAGGCTCTATGGCTACACCTTC | CASSYGERLYGYTF | NA | few | TRBJ1-2 | TRBV6-5
TGTGCCAGCAGCCAAACTAGCCCTCCTGGGGAGCTGTTTTTT | CASSQTSPPGELFF | NA | NA | TRBJ2-2 | TRBV3-1/TRBV3-2
TGTGCCAGCAGCGTAGGAAGCGGGGCCTACAATGAGCAGTTCTTC | CASSVGSGAYNEQFF | TRBD2 | NA | TRBJ2-1 | TRBV9
TGCAGCGCGGAAAGCGGTAATGAAAAACTGTTTTTT | CSAESGNEKLFF | NA | NA | TRBJ1-4 | TRBV29-1
TGCGCCAGCAGCGAAACAGGGGTCCCCTACGAGCAGTACTTC | CASSETGVPYEQYF | TRBD1 | NA | TRBJ2-7 | TRBV5-1
TGTGCCAGCAGTTCGACTAGCGGGCCAGATACGCAGTATTTT | CASSSTSGPDTQYF | TRBD2 | NA | TRBJ2-3 | TRBV7-9
TGCGCCAGCAGGAAGGGGGAATCGGCCCAGTACTTC | CASRKGESAQYF | NA | NA | TRBJ2-5 | TRBV5-1
TGTGCCAGTAGTATCCGGGGGACGGGAAAGGCTTTCTTT | CASSIRGTGKAFF | NA | NA | TRBJ1-1 | TRBV19
TGTGCCAGCAGTCCGTTGACAGGGAGCTCCTACAATGAGCAGTTCTTC | CASSPLTGSSYNEQFF | TRBD1 | NA | TRBJ2-1 | TRBV28
TGTGCCAGCAGCAGGACTAGCGGAAACTACGAGCAGTACTTC | CASSRTSGNYEQYF | TRBD2 | NA | TRBJ2-7 | TRBV5-4
TGTGCCAGCAGCTTATGGCGAAAAGGACAGGGATTTCGAGAGACCCAGTACTTC | CASSLWRKGQGFRETQYF | TRBD1 | NA | TRBJ2-5 | TRBV7-9
TGTGCCAGCAGCCAAGAAGACAGGGCTGGCTACACCTTC | CASSQEDRAGYTF | TRBD1 | NA | TRBJ1-2 | TRBV3-1/TRBV3-2
TGTGCCAGCAGCCCCGGGACAGGGAACGAGCAGTACTTC | CASSPGTGNEQYF | TRBD1 | NA | TRBJ2-7 | TRBV5-4
TGCAGCGCTGGACAGTTGAACACTGAAGCTTTCTTT | CSAGQLNTEAFF | NA | NA | TRBJ1-1 | TRBV29-1
TGTGCCATCAGCAGAGGACAGGGCGTTGAAGCTTTCTTT | CAISRGQGVEAFF | TRBD1 | NA | TRBJ1-1 | TRBV10-3
TGTGCCAGCAGCTTGACAGGCCTCTTGGGTGAAAAACTGTTTTTT | CASSLTGLLGEKLFF | NA | NA | TRBJ1-4 | TRBV7-9
TGCGCCAGCCACGGGGGGCAGGGGGCCGCCGGGGAGCTGTTTTTT | CASHGGQGAAGELFF | NA | NA | TRBJ2-2 | TRBV5-1
TGTGCCAGTATAGGACAGGGGGGAGCTGAAGCTTTCTTT | CASIGQGGAEAFF | TRBD1 | few | TRBJ1-1 | TRBV2
TGTGCCAGCAGCTTTAACAAGGAGGAGCAGTTCTTC | CASSFNKEEQFF | NA | NA | TRBJ2-1 | TRBV5-4
TGTGCCAGCGCAGGGGGCAACGGTGAAAAACTGTTTTTT | CASAGGNGEKLFF | TRBD1 | NA | TRBJ1-4 | TRBV2
TGTGCCAGCTCACCAGTCAGGGCGAAAACTGAAGCTTTCTTT | CASSPVRAKTEAFF | NA | NA | TRBJ1-1 | TRBV18
TGTGCCAGCAAGGCTAGCGCTAAGACCCAACCGTACTTC | CASKASAKTQPYF | NA | NA | TRBJ2-7 | TRBV12-3/TRBV12-4
TGTGCCAGCAGCTTAACTTACAGGGGAGGAAACACTGAAGCTTTCTTT | CASSLTYRGGNTEAFF | TRBD1 | NA | TRBJ1-1 | TRBV11-2
TGTGCCAGCAGTCCAGGGTGGGGTACGCAGTATTTT | CASSPGWGTQYF | NA | NA | TRBJ2-3 | TRBV12-3/TRBV12-4
TGTGCCAGCTCACCTAACAGGGGAACCACGAAAGGCATTCAGTACTTC | CASSPNRGTTKGIQYF | TRBD1 | NA | TRBJ2-4 | TRBV18
TGTGCCAGCAGCTTAGTTGGGACAGGGGGCGCTGGGGCCAACGTCCTGACTTTC | CASSLVGTGGAGANVLTF | TRBD1 | NA | TRBJ2-6 | TRBV7-2
TGTGCCAGCAGTATACACCAGCAGCGGGCGTACAATGAGCAGTTCTTC | CASSIHQQRAYNEQFF | NA | NA | TRBJ2-1 | TRBV27
TGCGCCAGCAGCTTCCGAGCCAACCTTAACAATGAGCAGTTCTTC | CASSFRANLNNEQFF | NA | NA | TRBJ2-1 | TRBV5-1
TGTGCCAGTAGTACATATTCAGGGGTGCAGCCCCAGCATTTT | CASSTYSGVQPQHF | NA | once | TRBJ1-5 | TRBV19
TGTGCCAGTAGCCTTGGAGGTATCAATGAGCAGTTCTTC | CASSLGGINEQFF | NA | NA | TRBJ2-1 | TRBV19
TGTGCCAGCTCACCATTCGAGGGACAGCTCGGTGAAGCTTTCTTT | CASSPFEGQLGEAFF | TRBD1 | NA | TRBJ1-1 | TRBV18
TGCGCCAGCGGGTCAGCGGGAGAGCAGTTCTTC | CASGSAGEQFF | TRBD2 | NA | TRBJ2-1 | TRBV10-1
TGTGCCAGCAGCGAGGGCCCTAGCGGGACAGATACGCAGTATTTT | CASSEGPSGTDTQYF | TRBD2 | once | TRBJ2-3 | TRBV11-3
TGTGCCAGCAGCGGGAACAGGGGCACAGGAGGCTACACCTTC | CASSGNRGTGGYTF | TRBD1 | NA | TRBJ1-2 | TRBV5-6
TGTGCCAGCCGGACAGGGGGCGACGAGCAGTACTTC | CASRTGGDEQYF | TRBD1 | NA | TRBJ2-7 | TRBV6-5